The 32 T cell receptor beta chains given below trace back to one sample, sequenced in a study of blood T cell repertoires in COVID-19. Generated by immunoSEQ multiplex PCR, the TCRdb table keeps only in-frame clones and is missing some. Of a few hundred thousand clones listed, approximately 89% are singletons. The sample taken for sequencing was peripheral blood. These receptors all come from a woman aged 45-65 years who had recovered from COVID-19.

This clone was counted many times. This chain joins TRBV4-3 and TRBJ2-7; 7 nucleotides agree with TRBD2. Germline V gene sequence: CDR1 LGHNA, CDR2 YSLEER. J lost 2 bases, V lost 0 bases, and 13 bases had no gene match. This CDR3 has 18 residues. CDR3 sequence reads: CASSQEQVGGGTPYEQYF. CDR3 bases: TGCGCCAGCAGCCAAGAACAGGTCGGCGGGGGAACCCCCTACGAGCAGTACTTC.

The chain joins TRBV9 to TRBJ2-3; TRBD2 matches 7 bases. V shed 4 bases, J shed 8 bases, and the junction held 10 bases outside the gene matches. This CDR3 contains 14 residues. Germline V gives CDR1 SGDLS, CDR2 YYNGEE. CDR3 sequence (DNA): TGTGCCAGCAGCCCGTTGGCGGGGGACGGTACGCAGTATTTT. Protein: CASSPLAGDGTQYF. The whole variable domain, remainder taken from reference TRBV9 and TRBJ2-3, is DSGVTQTPKHLITATGQRVTLRCSPRSGDLSVYWYQQSLDQGLQFLIQYYNGEERAKGNILERFSAQQFPDLHSELNLSSLELGDSALYFCASSPLAGDGTQYFGPGTRLTVL.

This chain joins TRBV2 and TRBJ1-6; 9 positions match TRBD1. Germline loops: CDR1 SNHLY, CDR2 FYNNEI. The CDR3 consists of 15 residues. With V trimmed by 6 bases and J by 9 bases, 9 bases remained unmatched. DNA for the CDR3: TGTGCCAGCAGCGAATTGACAGGGGGGGTTTCACCCCTCCACTTT. This encodes CASSELTGGVSPLHF.

The V and J genes are TRBV11-2 and TRBJ2-3; 10 nucleotides match TRBD2. V lost 2 bases, J lost 6 bases, and 8 bases stayed unmatched. This CDR3 contains 16 residues. CDR1 and CDR2 from the germline V gene are SGHAT and FQNNGV. The DNA for the CDR3 is TGTGCCAGCAGCTTAACTAGCGGGGTGCGTCGGGATACGCAGTATTTT. It specifies CASSLTSGVRRDTQYF.

The chain's CDR3 is CASRVTVANYGYTF. CDR3 nucleotides: TGTGCCAGCAGAGTGACAGTTGCTAACTATGGCTACACCTTC. The chain links TRBV28 to TRBJ1-2; D is possibly TRBD1 (5 bases). V was shortened by 6 bases and J by 0 bases, with 11 bases between the two germline ends. Germline V gene sequence: CDR1 MDHEN, CDR2 SYDVKM. The CDR3 totals 14 residues.

This sequence joins TRBV19 and TRBJ1-5; D is unclear. The CDR3 runs to 15 residues. Deletions cut 5 bases from V and 0 bases from J, with 11 bases between. The germline V gene has CDR1 LNHDA and CDR2 SQIVND (reference sequence). This CDR3 reads CASSGDDYSNQPQHF. The CDR3, as DNA: TGTGCCAGTAGTGGGGATGACTATAGCAATCAGCCCCAGCATTTT.

J is TRBJ2-1 and V is TRBV23-1; TRBD1 aligns across 10 bases. TRBV23-1 is identified as an open reading frame with a role that is uncertain. Trimming cost V 6 bases and J 6 bases; bases outside gene matches: 11. This CDR3 is built from 16 residues. DNA for the CDR3: TGCGCCAGCAGCCCATCGGACAGGGGGAACGTCAATGAGCAGTTCTTC. Residues: CASSPSDRGNVNEQFF.

V usage is TRBV3-1 (or the pseudogene TRBV3-2) and J usage is TRBJ2-7; 8 bases are a match to TRBD2. Germline V gives CDR1 LGHDT, CDR2 YNNKEL (reference sequence). The CDR3 is 13 residues long. The ends lost 4 bases at V and 6 bases at J; junction bases unmatched: 5. The CDR3, as DNA: TGTGCCAGCAGCCGGACTAGCCCCTCCGAGCAGTACTTC. Amino acid sequence: CASSRTSPSEQYF.

The chain is built from TRBV30 and TRBJ2-3, with D perhaps matching TRBD2 (5 bases). The CDR3 extends over 15 amino acids. Per germline, CDR1 GTSNPN and CDR2 SVGIG (reference sequence). With 6 bases removed from V and 4 bases from J, the gap between germline ends came to 20 bases. CDR3 loop: CACTGPRRRSDTQYF. CDR3 DNA: TGTGCCTGTACCGGTCCTAGGAGGCGGTCAGATACGCAGTATTTT.

This chain links TRBV12-3 or TRBV12-4 with TRBJ2-7; TRBD1 might be the D (6 bases). The CDR3 has 13 amino acids. The germline V and J ends were trimmed by 6 bases and 5 bases, with 14 bases remaining between them. CDR3 sequence: CASSYQGLNEQYF. CDR3 DNA sequence: TGTGCCAGCAGCTACCAGGGGTTGAACGAGCAGTACTTC.

The genes are TRBV11-2 and TRBJ1-5, with a weak D call TRBD1 (6 bases). CDR3 size: 17 residues. Per germline, CDR1 SGHAT and CDR2 FQNNGV. The V gene lost 5 bases and the J gene lost 2 bases, with 19 bases spanning the gap. CDR3 DNA sequence: TGTGCCAGCAGCCGCGCCGGACAGCACGGAGGCAATCAGCCCCAGCATTTT. Translated, it gives CASSRAGQHGGNQPQHF.

This rearrangement joins TRBV7-2 to TRBJ2-3; 8 bases line up with TRBD1. Germline V lookup: CDR1 SGHTA, CDR2 FQGNSA. The junction had 10 bases not matched to a gene; V was cut back by 5 bases and J by 9 bases. The CDR3 has 14 residues. CDR3 residues: CASSPSRQGSTQYF. CDR3 DNA: TGTGCCAGCAGCCCCTCCCGACAGGGGTCCACGCAGTATTTT.

The chain carries TRBV11-2 and TRBJ2-1; 9 positions match TRBD2. J was trimmed by 0 bases and V by 6 bases; bases with no gene match: 6. CDR1 SGHAT and CDR2 FQNNGV come from the germline V gene. CDR3 length equals 16 residues. CDR3 residues: CASRRTSVSSYNEQFF. The CDR3 DNA reads as TGTGCCAGCAGGCGGACTAGCGTGAGCTCCTACAATGAGCAGTTCTTC.

For the CDR3, the DNA is TGTGCCAGCAGACTCCAACAGAACTATGGCTACACCTTC. Translating it yields CASRLQQNYGYTF. The chain has TRBV12-3 or TRBV12-4 and TRBJ1-2; D is unclear. This CDR3 comprises 13 residues. V was cut by 6 bases and J by 2 bases, with 10 bases left in between.

Of note for this clone: The limits of the CDR3 on the DNA are not certain, so only TCRdb's listed CDR3 is given. CDR3 in amino acids: CAISDFRGFGTEAFF. The V gene is TRBV10-3, the J gene TRBJ1-1. CDR1 is ENHRY, CDR2 SYGVKD, per germline. The CDR3 extends over 15 residues, inclusive of both ends.

This chain links TRBV30 with TRBJ1-2; a weak D match, TRBD1 (6 bases). The germline gives CDR1 GTSNPN, CDR2 SVGIG (reference sequence). The CDR3 runs to 12 residues. V shed 3 bases and J shed 8 bases, with 13 bases lying between them. The CDR3 spells CAWRGASWGYTF. For the CDR3, the DNA is TGTGCCTGGAGGGGGGCCAGCTGGGGCTACACCTTC.

CDR3 nucleotides: TGTGCCAGCAGCCTAAAACGGCGGGAAAGCCCGAGGAACACTGAAGCTTTCTTT. Translation gives CASSLKRRESPRNTEAFF. The V and J genes are TRBV7-9 and TRBJ1-1; D is unresolved. CDR3 size: 18 residues. Trimming stripped 5 bases from V and 1 base from J, with 23 bases between. The germline V gene encodes CDR1 SEHNR and CDR2 FQNEAQ (reference sequence).

DNA of the CDR3: TGTGCCAGCAGCGTAGCAGGGGGAGCGTTCTACGAGCAGTACTTC. It yields the protein CASSVAGGAFYEQYF. The V call is TRBV9, the J call TRBJ2-7; 7 bases fit TRBD1. The V gene end was trimmed by 0 bases and the J gene end by 3 bases; junction bases not matched to a gene: 6. Per the germline V gene, CDR1 is SGDLS and CDR2 is YYNGEE. The CDR3 is 15 amino acids.

The chain uses TRBV9 and TRBJ1-2, with D unclear. The CDR3 has 10 amino acids. Germline values: CDR1 SGDLS, CDR2 YYNGEE. V lost 4 bases and J 13 bases, leaving 11 bases between the germline ends. In nucleotides, the CDR3 is TGTGCCAGCAGCCCCCACTTGTCCACCTTC. Protein product: CASSPHLSTF. The variable domain in full, completed from reference TRBV9 and TRBJ1-2, reads DSGVTQTPKHLITATGQRVTLRCSPRSGDLSVYWYQQSLDQGLQFLIQYYNGEERAKGNILERFSAQQFPDLHSELNLSSLELGDSALYFCASSPHLSTFGSGTRLTVV.

The chain uses TRBV4-1 and TRBJ2-7; TRBD2 might be the D (6 bases). V was cut by 1 base and J by 2 bases, with 12 bases left in between. CDR3 length equals 15 residues. The germline gives CDR1 MGHRA, CDR2 YSYEKL. This CDR3 is CASSQAGTFTYEQYF. CDR3 coding DNA: TGCGCCAGCAGCCAAGCCGGGACTTTTACCTACGAGCAGTACTTC.

The V call is TRBV6-5, the J call TRBJ1-1; no definite D call. The germline V gene encodes CDR1 MNHEY and CDR2 SVGAGI. The length of the CDR3 is 12 residues. Trimming left V 5 bases short and J 10 bases short, with 14 bases between. The CDR3 sequence is CASSLTGRVAFF. CDR3 nucleotides: TGTGCCAGCAGTCTAACCGGTCGGGTAGCTTTCTTT.

This sequence joins TRBV5-1 and TRBJ2-2; D is perhaps TRBD1 (6 bases). Trimming removed 4 bases at V and 4 bases at J, with 17 bases between. CDR3 length equals 16 residues. CDR1 is SGHRS, CDR2 YFSETQ, per germline. This CDR3 reads CASSPRPRGVTGELFF. The CDR3 region has the DNA TGCGCCAGCAGCCCGCGCCCCAGGGGAGTCACCGGGGAGCTGTTTTTT.

The chain has TRBV19 and TRBJ2-5; 9 nucleotides line up with TRBD2. The CDR3 contains 15 residues. Germline loops: CDR1 LNHDA, CDR2 SQIVND (reference sequence). The V segment lost 3 bases and the J segment 4 bases; nucleotides outside the gene matches: 6. In DNA form, the CDR3 reads TGTGCCAGTAGTATTGTAGCGGGAGTAGCAGAGACCCAGTACTTC. Encoded protein: CASSIVAGVAETQYF.

J is TRBJ1-2 and V is TRBV4-1, with 7 bases matching TRBD1. With 1 base clipped from V and 3 bases from J, the junction kept 2 bases outside the gene matches. From germline, CDR1 is MGHRA and CDR2 YSYEKL. This CDR3 is 14 amino acids long. Written as DNA, the CDR3 is TGCGCCAGCAGCCAAGTAGGGACAGACTATGGCTACACCTTC. Its translation: CASSQVGTDYGYTF.

CDR3 sequence (DNA): TGTGCCAGCTCACCGATGACAGGGAGAGCACCCGGGGAGCTGTTTTTT. It encodes CASSPMTGRAPGELFF. J is TRBJ2-2 and V is TRBV18, with TRBD1 matching over 7 bases. This CDR3 contains 16 residues. Germline CDR1 KGHSH, CDR2 LQKENI. After removal of 3 bases from V and 6 bases from J, the junction contained 10 bases not matched to a gene.

The chain couples TRBV21-1 to TRBJ1-1; the table's TRBD1 call for D was not verified on the DNA. TRBV21-1 is flagged as a pseudogene. This CDR3 spans 18 amino acids. The CDR3 nucleotides read TGTGCCAGCAGCAAACAAATGCGCGGGACAGGCTTCAAGACTGAAGCTTTCTTT. Its protein is CASSKQMRGTGFKTEAFF.

The chain is built from TRBV28 and TRBJ1-2; D call uncertain. The CDR3 is 12 residues long. Looked up from germline, CDR1 is MDHEN and CDR2 is SYDVKM. Trimming shortened V by 6 bases and J by 3 bases, and 8 bases separated the two germline ends. CDR3 residues: CASRLGDYGYTF. CDR3 bases: TGTGCCAGCAGGCTGGGAGACTATGGCTACACCTTC.

This clone showed up just a few times. V and J are TRBV19 and TRBJ2-2; 10 nucleotides align to TRBD1. J lost 4 bases, V lost 5 bases, and 4 bases had no gene match. The CDR3 has 15 residues. Germline V gives CDR1 LNHDA, CDR2 SQIVND (reference sequence). CDR3: CASSSTGGFTGELFF. In DNA form, the CDR3 reads TGTGCCAGTAGTTCGACAGGGGGCTTCACCGGGGAGCTGTTTTTT.

This clone was recorded at least ten times. The chain is built from TRBV11-2 and TRBJ2-7, with 7 bases that match TRBD1. Looked up from germline, CDR1 is SGHAT and CDR2 is FQNNGV. V lost 2 bases and J lost 4; bases outside the gene matches: 5. This CDR3 is built from 14 residues. The CDR3 spells CASSLQSGGYEQYF. CDR3 in DNA: TGTGCCAGCAGCTTACAGTCAGGGGGATACGAGCAGTACTTC.

The chain uses TRBV7-6 and TRBJ2-2, with unresolved D. The CDR3 loop spans 13 amino acids. Per germline, CDR1 SGHVS and CDR2 FNYEAQ. V shed 5 bases and J shed 5 bases, with 9 bases lying between them. Written as DNA, the CDR3 is TGTGCCAGCAGCCTACTTCGGACCGGGGAGCTGTTTTTT. It translates to CASSLLRTGELFF. Drawing the rest from reference TRBV7-6 and TRBJ2-2, the complete variable domain is GAGVSQSPRYKVTKRGQDVALRCDPISGHVSLYWYRQALGQGPEFLTYFNYEAQQDKSGLPNDRFSAERPEGSISTLTIQRTEQRDSAMYRCASSLLRTGELFFGEGSRLTVL.

This clone was found once. CDR3 sequence reads: CASSQDTGGIEKLFF. CDR3 in DNA: TGCGCCAGCAGCCAAGACACAGGGGGCATTGAAAAACTGTTTTTT. The chain employs TRBV4-3 and TRBJ1-4; 9 bases map to TRBD1. Trimming cost V 0 bases and J 7 bases; bases outside gene matches: 3. This CDR3 spans 15 amino acids. Germline CDR1 reads LGHNA; CDR2 reads YSLEER.

The chain joins TRBV29-1 to TRBJ2-7; 9 bases fit TRBD1. Germline-derived CDR1 and CDR2 are SQVTM and ANQGSEA. With V trimmed by 7 bases and J by 5 bases, 9 bases remained unmatched. The CDR3 loop spans 13 amino acids. As DNA, the CDR3 is TGCAGCGCCCTTGGACAGGGGTGGCACGAGCAGTACTTC. This translates into CSALGQGWHEQYF.